This T cell receptor (beta chain) appears in the sequencing data of a study of blood T cell repertoires in COVID-19. The CDR3 is 16 residues long. Germline-derived CDR1 and CDR2 are MGHRA and YSYEKL. V gave up 0 bases and J gave up 12 bases, with 21 bases separating them. Repertoires were generated with immunoSEQ multiplex PCR, while TCRdb's copy carries only in-frame clones and drops some. There are approximately 40,000 clones in the sample; about 88% occur only once, and roughly a fifth lies in the top ten. The sequencing sample was made of peripheral blood. The sequence was collected from a man in his fifties or sixties in a cohort sampled during active COVID-19. The V gene is TRBV4-1, the J gene TRBJ2-1; the D gene is possibly TRBD2 (5 bases). CDR3 DNA sequence: TGCGCCAGCAGCCAAGATCGAGGGCGGTGGGCTGAAGGGCAGTTCTTC. Protein product: CASSQDRGRWAEGQFF.